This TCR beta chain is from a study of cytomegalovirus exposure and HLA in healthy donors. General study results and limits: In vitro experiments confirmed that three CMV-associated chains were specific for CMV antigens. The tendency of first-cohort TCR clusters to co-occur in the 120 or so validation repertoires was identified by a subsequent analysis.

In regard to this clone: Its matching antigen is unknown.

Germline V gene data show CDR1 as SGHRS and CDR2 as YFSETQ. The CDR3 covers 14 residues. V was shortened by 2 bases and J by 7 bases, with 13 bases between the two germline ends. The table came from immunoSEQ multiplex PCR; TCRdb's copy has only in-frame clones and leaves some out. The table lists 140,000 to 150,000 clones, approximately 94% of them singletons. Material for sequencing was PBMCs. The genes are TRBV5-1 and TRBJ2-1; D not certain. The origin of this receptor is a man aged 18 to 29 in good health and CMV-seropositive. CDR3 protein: CASSLTASVNEQFF. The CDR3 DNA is TGCGCCAGCAGCTTAACCGCTTCAGTGAATGAGCAGTTCTTC.